This record covers a single TCR beta chain. These data originate in a study of blood T cell repertoires in COVID-19. For the study at large: Acute and convalescent COVID-19 samples came from the United States, Italy and Spain.

Some clones are missing from TCRdb's copy, which holds only in-frame ones; the method was immunoSEQ multiplex PCR. Of about 250,000 clones detected, 65% to 85% appear once; the ten largest clones hold 4% to 5.5%. Trimming removed 5 bases at V and 5 bases at J, with 18 bases between. The germline CDR1 and CDR2 sequences are LNHDA and SQIVND (reference sequence). The CDR3 consists of 16 residues. The sample consisted of peripheral blood. The TCR sequence derives from a man over 45 with active or convalescent COVID-19. J is TRBJ1-4 and V is TRBV19; maybe TRBD1 (6 bases). CDR3 DNA: TGTGCCAGTAGTGCCGACCGGGACACAGGAAATGAAAAACTGTTTTTT. Residues: CASSADRDTGNEKLFF. The full variable domain, in which reference TRBV19 and TRBJ1-4 provide the parts outside the CDR3, is DGGITQSPKYLFRKEGQNVTLSCEQNLNHDAMYWYRQDPGQGLRLIYYSQIVNDFQKGDIAEGYSVSREKKESFPLTVTSAQKNPTAFYLCASSADRDTGNEKLFFGSGTQLSVL.